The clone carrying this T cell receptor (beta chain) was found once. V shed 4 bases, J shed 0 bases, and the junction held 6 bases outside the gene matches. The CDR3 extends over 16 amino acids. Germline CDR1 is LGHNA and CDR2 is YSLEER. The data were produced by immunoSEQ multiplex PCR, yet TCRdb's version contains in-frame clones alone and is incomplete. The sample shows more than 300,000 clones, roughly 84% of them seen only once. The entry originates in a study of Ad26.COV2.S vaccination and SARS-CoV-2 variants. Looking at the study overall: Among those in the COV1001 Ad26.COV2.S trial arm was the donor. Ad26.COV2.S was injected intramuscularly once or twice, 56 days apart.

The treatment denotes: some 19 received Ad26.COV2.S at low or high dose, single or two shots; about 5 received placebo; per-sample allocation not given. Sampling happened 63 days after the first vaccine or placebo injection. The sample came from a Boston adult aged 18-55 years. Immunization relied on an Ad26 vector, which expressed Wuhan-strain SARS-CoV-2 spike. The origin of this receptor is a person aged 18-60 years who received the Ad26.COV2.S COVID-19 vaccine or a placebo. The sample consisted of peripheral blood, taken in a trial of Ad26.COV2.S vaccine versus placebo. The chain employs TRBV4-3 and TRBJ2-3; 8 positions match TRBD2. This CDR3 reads CASSRKLAASTDTQYF. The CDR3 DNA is TGCGCCAGCAGCCGCAAACTAGCGGCCAGCACAGATACGCAGTATTTT.